This is a list of T cell receptor beta chains from one sample in a study of identical twins. MiXCR, applied by TCRdb to the 5' RACE reads, yields one record per CDR3 protein. The profile shows some 1,600,000 distinct CDR3 sequences, roughly 35% of them singletons. Sequencing was done on a sample of cord blood. The origin of the receptors is a newborn girl in good health. Both conserved end residues are part of each CDR3. Each record gives: J gene, V gene, clone size, D gene, CDR3 protein, CDR3 DNA. The D gene is left open where the match is weak. Clone size is stated in some rows and not others, as once, few, many or a class when expanded.

j_gene: TRBJ1-1; v_gene: TRBV29-1; abundance: few; d_gene: .; CDR3aa: CSVVSGMNTEAFF; CDR3nt: TGCAGCGTTGTCTCGGGGATGAACACTGAAGCTTTCTTT
j_gene: TRBJ2-3; v_gene: TRBV12-3/TRBV12-4; abundance: .; d_gene: .; CDR3aa: CASTTVAGDTQYF; CDR3nt: TGTGCCAGCACCACCGTGGCTGGGGATACGCAGTATTTT
j_gene: TRBJ2-1; v_gene: TRBV4-1; abundance: few; d_gene: TRBD2; CDR3aa: CASNTGEGFYNEQFF; CDR3nt: TGCGCCAGCAATACGGGGGAGGGATTTTACAATGAGCAGTTCTTC
j_gene: TRBJ1-5; v_gene: TRBV4-1; abundance: .; d_gene: .; CDR3aa: CASSPQVGHGLNQPQHF; CDR3nt: TGCGCCAGCAGCCCACAAGTTGGACACGGCCTTAATCAGCCCCAGCATTTT
j_gene: TRBJ2-4; v_gene: TRBV5-4; abundance: .; d_gene: .; CDR3aa: CASSSAGVKNIQYF; CDR3nt: TGTGCCAGCAGCTCCGCAGGGGTCAAAAACATTCAGTACTTC
j_gene: TRBJ2-7; v_gene: TRBV29-1; abundance: many; d_gene: .; CDR3aa: CSVEAGDYEQYF; CDR3nt: TGCAGCGTTGAAGCGGGTGACTACGAGCAGTACTTC
j_gene: TRBJ2-7; v_gene: TRBV12-3/TRBV12-4; abundance: .; d_gene: TRBD2; CDR3aa: CASSFKTSGLDEQYF; CDR3nt: TGTGCCAGCAGTTTTAAGACTAGCGGGCTCGATGAGCAGTACTTC
j_gene: TRBJ2-1; v_gene: TRBV12-3/TRBV12-4; abundance: .; d_gene: .; CDR3aa: CASSLVVAENEQFF; CDR3nt: TGTGCCAGCAGTTTGGTGGTAGCGGAGAATGAGCAGTTCTTC
j_gene: TRBJ2-5; v_gene: TRBV10-3; abundance: .; d_gene: .; CDR3aa: CAIGESFGYRQETQYF; CDR3nt: TGTGCCATCGGTGAGTCATTCGGTTACAGACAAGAGACCCAGTACTTC
j_gene: TRBJ2-7; v_gene: TRBV29-1; abundance: once; d_gene: TRBD2; CDR3aa: CSVEAGGPTYEQYF; CDR3nt: TGCAGCGTTGAGGCGGGGGGGCCCACCTACGAGCAGTACTTC
j_gene: TRBJ2-3; v_gene: TRBV12-3/TRBV12-4; abundance: .; d_gene: .; CDR3aa: CASSLIYADTQYF; CDR3nt: TGTGCCAGCAGTTTGATCTATGCAGATACGCAGTATTTT
j_gene: TRBJ2-1; v_gene: TRBV20-1; abundance: .; d_gene: TRBD2; CDR3aa: CSTGGRAGNEQFF; CDR3nt: TGCAGTACTGGCGGGAGGGCCGGGAATGAGCAGTTCTTC
j_gene: TRBJ2-1; v_gene: TRBV24-1; abundance: .; d_gene: .; CDR3aa: CATSDTGPKDYEQFF; CDR3nt: TGTGCCACCAGTGATACAGGCCCCAAGGACTATGAGCAGTTCTTC
j_gene: TRBJ1-4; v_gene: TRBV29-1; abundance: few; d_gene: .; CDR3aa: CSVEGSGGTNEKLFF; CDR3nt: TGCAGCGTTGAAGGGTCGGGGGGAACTAATGAAAAACTGTTTTTT
j_gene: TRBJ2-5; v_gene: TRBV3-1; abundance: .; d_gene: TRBD2; CDR3aa: CASSPTYGLAIQETQYF; CDR3nt: TGTGCCAGCAGCCCAACGTATGGACTAGCGATACAAGAGACCCAGTACTTC
j_gene: TRBJ2-5; v_gene: TRBV20-1; abundance: .; d_gene: TRBD2; CDR3aa: CSASISGGGIRETQYF; CDR3nt: TGCAGTGCTAGCATTAGCGGGGGCGGTATTAGGGAGACCCAGTACTTC
j_gene: TRBJ2-3; v_gene: TRBV11-2; abundance: .; d_gene: .; CDR3aa: CASTKRGLPVDTQYF; CDR3nt: TGTGCCAGCACCAAGAGGGGACTTCCCGTGGATACGCAGTATTTT
j_gene: TRBJ1-2; v_gene: TRBV5-1; abundance: .; d_gene: TRBD1; CDR3aa: CASSAGQTSIYGYTF; CDR3nt: TGCGCCAGCAGCGCGGGACAGACGTCGATCTATGGCTACACCTTC
j_gene: TRBJ2-5; v_gene: TRBV5-1; abundance: few; d_gene: .; CDR3aa: CASSLVQFLAAKETQYF; CDR3nt: TGCGCCAGCAGCTTGGTCCAGTTTTTGGCAGCGAAGGAGACCCAGTACTTC
j_gene: TRBJ2-2; v_gene: TRBV10-2; abundance: few; d_gene: .; CDR3aa: CASSGIGTGELFF; CDR3nt: TGCGCCAGCAGTGGTATAGGGACCGGGGAGCTGTTTTTT
j_gene: TRBJ2-1; v_gene: TRBV3-1; abundance: few; d_gene: TRBD2; CDR3aa: CASSQEGLALGNEQFF; CDR3nt: TGTGCCAGCAGCCAAGAGGGACTAGCATTGGGCAATGAGCAGTTCTTC
j_gene: TRBJ2-5; v_gene: TRBV11-2; abundance: many; d_gene: .; CDR3aa: CASSLVGGLQETQYF; CDR3nt: TGTGCCAGCAGCTTAGTAGGGGGACTGCAAGAGACCCAGTACTTC
j_gene: TRBJ2-7; v_gene: TRBV4-2; abundance: .; d_gene: .; CDR3aa: CASSQDVRGRYNEQYF; CDR3nt: TGTGCCAGCAGCCAAGATGTCCGGGGAAGATACAATGAGCAGTACTTC
j_gene: TRBJ2-3; v_gene: TRBV21-1; abundance: .; d_gene: .; CDR3aa: CASSKQGLRTDTQYF; CDR3nt: TGTGCCAGCAGCAAACAGGGGCTCCGCACAGATACGCAGTATTTT
j_gene: TRBJ1-3; v_gene: TRBV11-3; abundance: .; d_gene: TRBD1; CDR3aa: CASSPDRGPGNTIYF; CDR3nt: TGTGCCAGCAGCCCGGACAGGGGGCCGGGAAACACCATATATTTT
j_gene: TRBJ2-5; v_gene: TRBV5-1; abundance: few; d_gene: .; CDR3aa: CASSWNGSPGEQYF; CDR3nt: TGCGCCAGCAGCTGGAACGGGAGTCCCGGTGAGCAGTACTTC
j_gene: TRBJ2-5; v_gene: TRBV7-2; abundance: .; d_gene: .; CDR3aa: CASSLVLATQTQYF; CDR3nt: TGTGCCAGCAGCTTAGTGCTAGCAACCCAGACCCAGTACTTC
j_gene: TRBJ1-6; v_gene: TRBV6-1; abundance: .; d_gene: .; CDR3aa: CASSEGRPVSPLHF; CDR3nt: TGTGCCAGCAGTGAAGGCAGGCCCGTCTCACCCCTCCACTTT
j_gene: TRBJ1-1; v_gene: TRBV5-1; abundance: few; d_gene: .; CDR3aa: CASSAGRRVTEAFF; CDR3nt: TGCGCCAGCAGCGCCGGACGGAGGGTCACTGAAGCTTTCTTT
j_gene: TRBJ2-7; v_gene: TRBV5-1; abundance: few; d_gene: .; CDR3aa: CASSLAGGSAYEQYF; CDR3nt: TGCGCCAGCAGCTTGGCAGGGGGGTCAGCCTACGAGCAGTACTTC
j_gene: TRBJ2-1; v_gene: TRBV21-1; abundance: once; d_gene: .; CDR3aa: CASSKRRYNEQFF; CDR3nt: TGTGCCAGCAGCAAACGACGGTACAACGAGCAGTTCTTC
j_gene: TRBJ2-7; v_gene: TRBV20-1; abundance: .; d_gene: .; CDR3aa: CSVPPTPYNEQYF; CDR3nt: TGCAGTGTCCCGCCTACTCCCTACAATGAGCAGTACTTC
j_gene: TRBJ2-3; v_gene: TRBV3-1; abundance: few; d_gene: .; CDR3aa: CASSQNLASKTDTQYF; CDR3nt: TGTGCCAGCAGCCAAAACCTAGCGTCAAAGACAGATACGCAGTATTTT
j_gene: TRBJ2-5; v_gene: TRBV4-2; abundance: .; d_gene: .; CDR3aa: CTSSQDIRTQYF; CDR3nt: TGTACCAGCAGCCAAGATATACGAACCCAGTACTTC
j_gene: TRBJ2-3; v_gene: TRBV4-1; abundance: .; d_gene: TRBD2; CDR3aa: CASSRAGRGTDTQYF; CDR3nt: TGCGCCAGCAGCCGAGCGGGACGGGGCACAGATACGCAGTATTTT
j_gene: TRBJ1-2; v_gene: TRBV18; abundance: many; d_gene: .; CDR3aa: CASSPPSNYGYTF; CDR3nt: TGTGCCAGCTCACCACCCAGTAACTATGGCTACACCTTC
j_gene: TRBJ1-1; v_gene: TRBV20-1; abundance: few; d_gene: .; CDR3aa: CSARDQTTEAFF; CDR3nt: TGCAGTGCTAGAGACCAGACTACCGAAGCTTTCTTT
j_gene: TRBJ2-7; v_gene: TRBV20-1; abundance: few; d_gene: .; CDR3aa: CSARNGAFYEQYF; CDR3nt: TGCAGTGCTAGAAACGGGGCGTTTTACGAGCAGTACTTC